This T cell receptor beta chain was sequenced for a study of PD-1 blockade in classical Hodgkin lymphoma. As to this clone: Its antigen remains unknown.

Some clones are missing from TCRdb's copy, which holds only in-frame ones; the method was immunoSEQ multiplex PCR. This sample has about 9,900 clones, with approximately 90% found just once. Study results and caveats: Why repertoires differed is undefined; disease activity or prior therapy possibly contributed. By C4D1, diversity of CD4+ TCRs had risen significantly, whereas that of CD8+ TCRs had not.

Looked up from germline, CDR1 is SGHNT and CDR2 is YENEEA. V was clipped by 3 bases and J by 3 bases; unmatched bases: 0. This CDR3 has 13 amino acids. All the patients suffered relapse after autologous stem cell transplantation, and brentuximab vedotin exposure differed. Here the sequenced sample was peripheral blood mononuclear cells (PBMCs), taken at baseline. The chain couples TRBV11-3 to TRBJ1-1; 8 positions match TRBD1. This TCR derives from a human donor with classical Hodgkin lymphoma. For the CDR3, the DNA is TGTGCCAGCAGCTTGGGACAGGACACTGAAGCTTTCTTT. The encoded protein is CASSLGQDTEAFF.